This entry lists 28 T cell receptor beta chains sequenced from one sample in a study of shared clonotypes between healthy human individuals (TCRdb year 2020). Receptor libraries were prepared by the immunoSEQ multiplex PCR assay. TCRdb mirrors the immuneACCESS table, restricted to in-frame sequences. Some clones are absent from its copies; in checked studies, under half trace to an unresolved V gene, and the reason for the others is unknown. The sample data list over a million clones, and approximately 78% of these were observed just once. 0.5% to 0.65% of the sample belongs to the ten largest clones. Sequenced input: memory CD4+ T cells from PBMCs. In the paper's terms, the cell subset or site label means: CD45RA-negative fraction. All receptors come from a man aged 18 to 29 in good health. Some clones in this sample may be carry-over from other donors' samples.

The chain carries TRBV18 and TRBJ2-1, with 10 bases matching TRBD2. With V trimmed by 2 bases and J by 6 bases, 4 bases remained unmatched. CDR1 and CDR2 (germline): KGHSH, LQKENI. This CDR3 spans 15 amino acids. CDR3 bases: TGTGCCAGCTCACCAACGTTAGCGGGAGGCAATGAGCAGTTCTTC. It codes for CASSPTLAGGNEQFF. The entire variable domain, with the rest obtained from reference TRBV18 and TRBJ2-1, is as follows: NAGVMQNPRHLVRRRGQEARLRCSPMKGHSHVYWYRQLPEEGLKFMVYLQKENIIDESGMPKERFSAEFPKEGPSILRIQQVVRGDSAAYFCASSPTLAGGNEQFFGPGTRLTVL.

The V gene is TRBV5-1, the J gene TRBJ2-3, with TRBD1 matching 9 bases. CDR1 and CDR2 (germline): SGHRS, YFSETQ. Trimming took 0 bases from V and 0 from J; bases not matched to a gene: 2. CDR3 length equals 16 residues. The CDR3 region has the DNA TGCGCCAGCAGCTTGGGGGACAGGGAGAGCACAGATACGCAGTATTTT. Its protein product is CASSLGDRESTDTQYF.

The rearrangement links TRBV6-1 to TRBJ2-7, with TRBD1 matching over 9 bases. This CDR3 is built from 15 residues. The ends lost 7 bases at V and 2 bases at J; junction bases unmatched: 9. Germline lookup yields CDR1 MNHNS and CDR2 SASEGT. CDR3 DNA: TGTGCCAGCACCCCCGACAGGGGGGGGACCTACGAGCAGTACTTC. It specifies CASTPDRGGTYEQYF.

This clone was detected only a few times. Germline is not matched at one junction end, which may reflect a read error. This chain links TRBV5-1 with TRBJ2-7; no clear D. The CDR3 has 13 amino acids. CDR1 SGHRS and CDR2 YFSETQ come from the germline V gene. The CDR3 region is CASRMVGSSEQYF. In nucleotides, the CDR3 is TGCGCCAGCAGGATGGTTGGGTCCTCCGAGCAGTACTTC.

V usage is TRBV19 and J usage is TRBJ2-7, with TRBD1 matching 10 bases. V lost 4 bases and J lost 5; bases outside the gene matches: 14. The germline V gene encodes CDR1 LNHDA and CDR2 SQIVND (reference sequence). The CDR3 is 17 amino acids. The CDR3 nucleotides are TGTGCCAGTAGTACACCACCCGGGACAGGGGAGTCCCACGAGCAGTACTTC. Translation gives CASSTPPGTGESHEQYF. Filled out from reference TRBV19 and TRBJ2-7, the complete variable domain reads DGGITQSPKYLFRKEGQNVTLSCEQNLNHDAMYWYRQDPGQGLRLIYYSQIVNDFQKGDIAEGYSVSREKKESFPLTVTSAQKNPTAFYLCASSTPPGTGESHEQYFGPGTRLTVT.

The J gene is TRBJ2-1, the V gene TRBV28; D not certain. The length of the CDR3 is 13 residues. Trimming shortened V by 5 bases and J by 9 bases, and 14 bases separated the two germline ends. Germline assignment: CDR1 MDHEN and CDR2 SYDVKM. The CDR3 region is CASSPPVVGEQFF. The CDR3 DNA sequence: TGTGCCAGCAGTCCCCCCGTGGTCGGTGAGCAGTTCTTC. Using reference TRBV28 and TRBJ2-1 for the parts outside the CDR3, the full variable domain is DVKVTQSSRYLVKRTGEKVFLECVQDMDHENMFWYRQDPGLGLRLIYFSYDVKMKEKGDIPEGYSVSREKKERFSLILESASTNQTSMYLCASSPPVVGEQFFGPGTRLTVL.

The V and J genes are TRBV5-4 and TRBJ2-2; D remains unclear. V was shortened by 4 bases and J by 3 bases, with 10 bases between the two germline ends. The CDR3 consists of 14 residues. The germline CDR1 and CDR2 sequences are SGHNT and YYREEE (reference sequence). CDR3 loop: CASSRTEYTGELFF. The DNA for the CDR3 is TGTGCCAGCAGCCGAACGGAGTACACCGGGGAGCTGTTTTTT.

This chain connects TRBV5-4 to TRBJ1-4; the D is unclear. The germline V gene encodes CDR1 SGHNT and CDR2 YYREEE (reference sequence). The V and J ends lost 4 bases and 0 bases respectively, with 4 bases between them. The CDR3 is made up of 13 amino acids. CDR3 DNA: TGTGCCAGCAGCCGGGCAACTAATGAAAAACTGTTTTTT. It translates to CASSRATNEKLFF.

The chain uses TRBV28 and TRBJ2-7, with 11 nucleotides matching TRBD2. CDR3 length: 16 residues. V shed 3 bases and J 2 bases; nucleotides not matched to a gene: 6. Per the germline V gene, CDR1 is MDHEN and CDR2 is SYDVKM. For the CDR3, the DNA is TGTGCCAGCAGTTTCAGAGGGACTAGCGGTACCTACGAGCAGTACTTC. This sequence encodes CASSFRGTSGTYEQYF.

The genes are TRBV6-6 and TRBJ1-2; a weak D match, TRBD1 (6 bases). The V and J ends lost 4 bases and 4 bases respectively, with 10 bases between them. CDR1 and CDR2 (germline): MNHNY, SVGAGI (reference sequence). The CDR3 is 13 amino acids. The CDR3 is CASSSDRSYGYTF. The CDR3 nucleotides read TGTGCCAGCAGTTCCGACAGGAGCTATGGCTACACCTTC.

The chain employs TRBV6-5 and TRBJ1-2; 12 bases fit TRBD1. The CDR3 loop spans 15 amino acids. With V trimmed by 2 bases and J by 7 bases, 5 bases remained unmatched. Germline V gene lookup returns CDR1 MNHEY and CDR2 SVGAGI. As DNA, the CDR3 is TGTGCCAGCAGTTACATCACGGGACAGGGGGCTGGCTACACCTTC. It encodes CASSYITGQGAGYTF.

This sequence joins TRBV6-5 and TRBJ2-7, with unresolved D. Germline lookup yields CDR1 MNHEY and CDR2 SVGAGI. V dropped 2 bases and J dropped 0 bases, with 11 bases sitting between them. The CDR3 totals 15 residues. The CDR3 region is CASSYQVSLSYEQYF. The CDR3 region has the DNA TGTGCCAGCAGTTACCAGGTGTCCCTCTCCTACGAGCAGTACTTC.

CDR3 amino acids: CASRVDFGNTIYF. CDR3 bases: TGCGCCAGCAGGGTGGACTTTGGAAACACCATATATTTT. The V and J genes are TRBV5-1 and TRBJ1-3; D gene ambiguous. Trimming pared 5 bases from V and 3 bases from J, leaving 9 bases between. The CDR3 loop spans 13 amino acids. Germline V gene sequence: CDR1 SGHRS, CDR2 YFSETQ.

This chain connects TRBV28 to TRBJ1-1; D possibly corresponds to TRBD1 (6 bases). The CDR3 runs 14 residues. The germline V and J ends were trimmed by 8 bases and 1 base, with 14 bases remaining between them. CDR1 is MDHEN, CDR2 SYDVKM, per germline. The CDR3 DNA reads TGTGCCAGCGGCGTCGGGGGGGCGAACACTGAAGCTTTCTTT. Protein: CASGVGGANTEAFF.

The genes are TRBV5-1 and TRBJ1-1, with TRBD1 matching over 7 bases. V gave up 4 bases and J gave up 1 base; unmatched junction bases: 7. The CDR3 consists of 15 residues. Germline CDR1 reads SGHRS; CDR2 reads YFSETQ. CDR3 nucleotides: TGCGCCAGCAGCCTGGACAGGCCCTCGAACACTGAAGCTTTCTTT. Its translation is CASSLDRPSNTEAFF.

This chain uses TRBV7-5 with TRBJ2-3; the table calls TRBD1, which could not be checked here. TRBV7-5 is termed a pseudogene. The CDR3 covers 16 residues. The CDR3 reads CVRSQWTGGMTDTQYF. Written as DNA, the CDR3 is TGTGTCAGAAGCCAGTGGACAGGAGGTATGACAGATACGCAGTATTTT.

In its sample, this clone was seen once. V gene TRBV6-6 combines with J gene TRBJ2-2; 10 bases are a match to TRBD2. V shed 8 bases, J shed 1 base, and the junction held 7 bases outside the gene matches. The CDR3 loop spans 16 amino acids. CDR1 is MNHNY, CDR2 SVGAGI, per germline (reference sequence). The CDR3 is CASLLSGRLNTGELFF. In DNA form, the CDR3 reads TGTGCCAGCTTACTTAGCGGGAGGTTGAACACCGGGGAGCTGTTTTTT.

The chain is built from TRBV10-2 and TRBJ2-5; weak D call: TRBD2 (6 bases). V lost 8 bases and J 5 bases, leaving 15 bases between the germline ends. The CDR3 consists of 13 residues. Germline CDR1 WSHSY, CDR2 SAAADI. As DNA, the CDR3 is TGCGCCAGCGGGGAGGCTAGCATGGAGACCCAGTACTTC. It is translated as CASGEASMETQYF.

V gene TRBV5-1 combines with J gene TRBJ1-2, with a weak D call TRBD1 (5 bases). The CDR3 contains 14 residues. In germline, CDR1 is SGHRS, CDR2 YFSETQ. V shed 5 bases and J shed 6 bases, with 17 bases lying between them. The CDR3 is CASSWGSGIDGYTF. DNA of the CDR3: TGCGCCAGCAGTTGGGGGTCCGGGATCGATGGCTACACCTTC. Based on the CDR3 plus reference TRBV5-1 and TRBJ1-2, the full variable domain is KAGVTQTPRYLIKTRGQQVTLSCSPISGHRSVSWYQQTPGQGLQFLFEYFSETQRNKGNFPGRFSGRQFSNSRSEMNVSTLELGDSALYLCASSWGSGIDGYTFGSGTRLTVV.

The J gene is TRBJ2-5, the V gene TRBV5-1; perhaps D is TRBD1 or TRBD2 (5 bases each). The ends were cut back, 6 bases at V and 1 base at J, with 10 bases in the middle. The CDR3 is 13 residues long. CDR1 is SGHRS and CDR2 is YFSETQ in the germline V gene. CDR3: CASNWGSQETQYF. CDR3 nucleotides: TGCGCCAGCAACTGGGGGAGCCAAGAGACCCAGTACTTC.

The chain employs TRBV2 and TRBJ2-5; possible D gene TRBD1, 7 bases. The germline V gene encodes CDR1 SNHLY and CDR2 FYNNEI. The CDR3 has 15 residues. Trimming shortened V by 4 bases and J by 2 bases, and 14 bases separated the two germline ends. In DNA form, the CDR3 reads TGTGCCAGCAGTGCGCAGGGGGGCGGTCAAGAGACCCAGTACTTC. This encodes CASSAQGGGQETQYF.

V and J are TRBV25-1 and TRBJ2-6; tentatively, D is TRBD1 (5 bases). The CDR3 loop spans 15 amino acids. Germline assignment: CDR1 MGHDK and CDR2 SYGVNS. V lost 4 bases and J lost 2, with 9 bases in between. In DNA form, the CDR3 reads TGTGCCAGCAGTGCACGACAGCCTGGGGCCAACGTCCTGACTTTC. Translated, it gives CASSARQPGANVLTF.

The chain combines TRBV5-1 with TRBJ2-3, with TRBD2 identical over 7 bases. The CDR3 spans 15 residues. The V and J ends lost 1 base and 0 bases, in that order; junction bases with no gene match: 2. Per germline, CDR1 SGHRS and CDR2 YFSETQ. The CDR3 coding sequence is TGCGCCAGCAGCTTGATGGGACTAAGCACAGATACGCAGTATTTT. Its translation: CASSLMGLSTDTQYF.

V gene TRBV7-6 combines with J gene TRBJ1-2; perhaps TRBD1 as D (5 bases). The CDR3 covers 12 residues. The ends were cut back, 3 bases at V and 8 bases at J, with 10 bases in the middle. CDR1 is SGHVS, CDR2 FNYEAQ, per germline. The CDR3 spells CASSFQGTGYTF. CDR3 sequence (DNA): TGTGCCAGCAGCTTTCAAGGGACCGGCTACACCTTC.

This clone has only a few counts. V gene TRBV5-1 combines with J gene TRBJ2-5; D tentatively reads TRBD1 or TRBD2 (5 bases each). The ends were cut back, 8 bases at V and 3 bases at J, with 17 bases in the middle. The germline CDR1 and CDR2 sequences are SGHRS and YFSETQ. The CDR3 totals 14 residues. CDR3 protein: CASGGGSLEETQYF. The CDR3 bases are TGCGCCAGTGGGGGTGGGAGTCTGGAAGAGACCCAGTACTTC. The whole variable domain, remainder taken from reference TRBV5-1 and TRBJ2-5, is KAGVTQTPRYLIKTRGQQVTLSCSPISGHRSVSWYQQTPGQGLQFLFEYFSETQRNKGNFPGRFSGRQFSNSRSEMNVSTLELGDSALYLCASGGGSLEETQYFGPGTRLLVL.

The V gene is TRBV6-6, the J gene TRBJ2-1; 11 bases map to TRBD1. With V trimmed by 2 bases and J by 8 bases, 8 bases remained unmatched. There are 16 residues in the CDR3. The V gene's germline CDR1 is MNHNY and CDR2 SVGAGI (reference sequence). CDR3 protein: CASSYGSGQGVHEQFF. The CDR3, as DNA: TGTGCCAGCAGTTACGGGTCGGGACAGGGGGTACATGAGCAGTTCTTC.

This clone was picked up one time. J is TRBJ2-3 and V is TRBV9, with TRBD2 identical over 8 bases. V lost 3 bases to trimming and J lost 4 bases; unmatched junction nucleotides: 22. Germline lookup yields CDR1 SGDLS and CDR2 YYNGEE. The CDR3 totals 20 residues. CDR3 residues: CASSGGLAGLLDPPPDTQYF. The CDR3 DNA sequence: TGTGCCAGCAGCGGGGGGTTAGCGGGGCTACTTGATCCCCCCCCAGATACGCAGTATTTT.

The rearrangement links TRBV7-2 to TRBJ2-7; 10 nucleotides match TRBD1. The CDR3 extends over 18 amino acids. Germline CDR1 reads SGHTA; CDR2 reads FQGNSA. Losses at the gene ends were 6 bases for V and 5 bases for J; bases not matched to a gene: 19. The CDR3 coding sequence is TGTGCCAGCAGTTGGACAGGGGGGAACCACAATTGGGGCAACGAGCAGTACTTC. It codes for CASSWTGGNHNWGNEQYF.